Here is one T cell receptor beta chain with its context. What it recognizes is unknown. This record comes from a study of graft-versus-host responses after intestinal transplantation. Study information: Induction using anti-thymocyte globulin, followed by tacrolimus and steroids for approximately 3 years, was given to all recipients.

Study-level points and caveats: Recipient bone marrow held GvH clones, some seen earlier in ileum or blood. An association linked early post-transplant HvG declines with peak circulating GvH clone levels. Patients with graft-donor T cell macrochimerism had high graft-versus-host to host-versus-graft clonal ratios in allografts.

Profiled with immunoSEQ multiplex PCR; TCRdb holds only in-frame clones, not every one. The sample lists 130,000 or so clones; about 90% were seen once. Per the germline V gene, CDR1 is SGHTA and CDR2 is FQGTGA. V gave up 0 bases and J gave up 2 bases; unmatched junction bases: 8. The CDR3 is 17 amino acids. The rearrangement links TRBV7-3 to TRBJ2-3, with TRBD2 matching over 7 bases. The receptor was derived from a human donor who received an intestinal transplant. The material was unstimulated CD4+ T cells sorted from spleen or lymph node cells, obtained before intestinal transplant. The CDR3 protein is CASSLTASGAFTDTQYF. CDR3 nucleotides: TGTGCCAGCAGCTTAACAGCTAGCGGCGCATTCACAGATACGCAGTATTTT.